This T cell receptor beta chain was obtained from a study of CD8 T cells in ankylosing spondylitis. The CDR3 runs to 15 residues. Per the germline V gene, CDR1 is DFQATT and CDR2 is SNEGSKA (reference sequence). Trimming removed 5 bases from V and 7 bases from J, with 21 bases in between. As the method for making TCR beta libraries, quantitative 5'-RACE with molecular barcodes was used. In TCRdb, the 5' RACE reads were re-called with MiXCR into one record per CDR3 protein. The sample has more than 200,000 distinct CDR3 sequences, around 25% seen once. Study results and caveats: Reportedly, disease-linked clones are significantly enriched in ankylosing spondylitis patients' matched synovial fluid. With a CD8+ phenotype, disease-linked clones were relatively rare in peripheral blood.

This clonotype was seen at least ten times. The antigen is undetermined. The chain uses TRBV20-1 and TRBJ2-1; either TRBD1 or TRBD2 may fit D (5 bases each). Source material: blood, either unsorted or a sorted T cell fraction (not recorded which). The TCR sequence derives from a male donor with ankylosing spondylitis or in good health (not recorded which). CDR3 amino acids: CSAAYSSGRDNEQFF. The DNA of the CDR3 is TGCAGTGCTGCGTATAGCAGCGGCAGGGATAATGAGCAGTTCTTC.